The 21 T cell receptor beta chains below all came from one sample that was sequenced in a study of CD8 T cells in Susac syndrome. RNA, at about 0.5 to 1 ug, was reverse transcribed with random hexamers. TCRdb fed the immunoSEQ multiplex PCR reads into MiXCR, producing one record per CDR3 protein. The sample shows about 120,000 distinct CDR3 sequences, over 85% of them seen only once. The sequenced material came from CD8+ T cells from PBMCs. The receptor source for this set is a human donor with Susac syndrome.

The chain combines TRBV13 with TRBJ1-2, with D perhaps TRBD1 (5 bases). The V gene lost 5 bases and the J gene lost 3 bases, with 16 bases spanning the gap. In germline, CDR1 is PRHDT, CDR2 FYEKMQ (reference sequence). The CDR3 covers 15 residues. The CDR3 sequence is CASSPQQETDYGYTF. CDR3 nucleotides: TGTGCCAGCAGCCCCCAACAGGAGACGGACTATGGCTACACCTTC.

The rearrangement joins TRBV4-1 to TRBJ2-2, with TRBD2 identical over 7 bases. The CDR3 consists of 15 residues. V shed 0 bases, J shed 6 bases, and the junction held 4 bases outside the gene matches. Germline V lookup: CDR1 MGHRA, CDR2 YSYEKL. The CDR3: CASSQDILAAGELFF. CDR3 nucleotides: TGCGCCAGCAGCCAAGATATCCTAGCGGCCGGGGAGCTGTTTTTT.

V gene TRBV12-3 or TRBV12-4 combines with J gene TRBJ1-2, with 7 positions matching TRBD1. The CDR3 loop spans 14 amino acids. The trim removed 5 bases at V and 7 bases at J, leaving 10 bases unmatched. This CDR3 reads CASSRSLSGGGYTF. CDR3 DNA: TGTGCCAGCAGTCGGTCTCTATCAGGGGGTGGCTACACCTTC.

This clonotype was seen only once. The chain uses TRBV9 and TRBJ1-2, with D unclear. CDR3 length equals 16 residues. The V gene's germline CDR1 is SGDLS and CDR2 YYNGEE. Trimming took 5 bases from V and 5 from J, leaving 22 bases between them. The CDR3 is CASSDGYGVMGYGYTF. The CDR3 DNA reads TGTGCCAGCAGTGATGGGTATGGGGTCATGGGTTATGGCTACACCTTC.

The CDR3 region has the DNA TGTGCCAGCAGCGTAGGAGGACTAGCGGAATCCTACGAGCAGTACTTC. Its translation: CASSVGGLAESYEQYF. The J gene is TRBJ2-7, the V gene TRBV9, with TRBD2 matching over 10 bases. The CDR3 totals 16 residues. V lost 0 bases, J lost 1 base, and 4 bases stayed unmatched. CDR1 is SGDLS, CDR2 YYNGEE, per germline. Full variable domain (remainder filled in from reference TRBV9 and TRBJ2-7): DSGVTQTPKHLITATGQRVTLRCSPRSGDLSVYWYQQSLDQGLQFLIQYYNGEERAKGNILERFSAQQFPDLHSELNLSSLELGDSALYFCASSVGGLAESYEQYFGPGTRLTVT.

The chain has TRBV20-1 and TRBJ1-2; 7 bases are shared with TRBD1. CDR1 DFQATT and CDR2 SNEGSKA come from the germline V gene (reference sequence). The CDR3 runs to 15 residues. The J segment lost 8 bases and the V segment lost 2 bases, leaving 14 bases of the junction unmatched. CDR3 loop: CSARSDGTPRGGYTF. For the CDR3, the DNA is TGCAGTGCTAGATCGGACGGAACTCCCAGGGGGGGCTACACCTTC.

This rearrangement joins TRBV20-1 to TRBJ2-7; D gene unclear. V was pared by 3 bases and J by 4 bases, with 16 bases between. Germline CDR1 and CDR2: DFQATT and SNEGSKA (reference sequence). This CDR3 spans 14 amino acids. The CDR3 nucleotides read TGCAGTGCTAGTATGGGGTCCGAGATATACGAGCAGTACTTC. Protein product: CSASMGSEIYEQYF.

A single count supports this clonotype. The rearrangement links TRBV13 to TRBJ2-1; 8 bases are a match to TRBD2. Germline CDR1 reads PRHDT; CDR2 reads FYEKMQ (reference sequence). After removal of 6 bases from V and 0 bases from J, the junction contained 4 bases not matched to a gene. The CDR3 consists of 15 residues. The DNA for the CDR3 is TGTGCCAGCAGATTAAGCGGGAGCTCCTACAATGAGCAGTTCTTC. This translates into CASRLSGSSYNEQFF.

The chain combines TRBV24-1 with TRBJ1-1, with 7 nucleotides matching TRBD1. The CDR3 has 13 amino acids. Losses at the gene ends were 7 bases for V and 5 bases for J; bases not matched to a gene: 6. CDR1 and CDR2 (germline): KGHDR, SFDVKD. CDR3 coding DNA: TGTGCCACCAGACCACAGGGGCGAACTGAAGCTTTCTTT. Its protein product is CATRPQGRTEAFF.

The chain links TRBV30 to TRBJ2-7; tentatively, D is TRBD1 (6 bases). V lost 3 bases, J lost 4 bases, and 13 bases lay in between. Germline CDR1 GTSNPN, CDR2 SVGIG (reference sequence). The CDR3 is made up of 13 amino acids. The CDR3 DNA sequence: TGTGCCTGGAGCACCGCAGGGGTGTACGAGCAGTACTTC. Amino acids: CAWSTAGVYEQYF.

The chain has TRBV5-6 and TRBJ1-5; maybe TRBD1 (5 bases). The CDR3 extends over 14 amino acids. Germline values: CDR1 SGHDT, CDR2 YYEEEE. Trimming stripped 3 bases from V and 2 bases from J, with 9 bases between. CDR3 bases: TGTGCCAGCAGCTGGGGGACGGGCAATCAGCCCCAGCATTTT. Translated, it gives CASSWGTGNQPQHF. The full variable domain, with the rest looked up from reference TRBV5-6 and TRBJ1-5, is DAGVTQSPTHLIKTRGQQVTLRCSPKSGHDTVSWYQQALGQGPQFIFQYYEEEERQRGNFPDRFSGHQFPNYSSELNVNALLLGDSALYLCASSWGTGNQPQHFGDGTRLSIL.

The chain employs TRBV9 and TRBJ1-1; perhaps TRBD1 as D (6 bases). CDR1 SGDLS and CDR2 YYNGEE come from the germline V gene. With 3 bases removed from V and 2 bases from J, the gap between germline ends came to 14 bases. The CDR3 is 15 amino acids. CDR3 amino acids: CASSGVGGANTEAFF. DNA of the CDR3: TGTGCCAGCAGCGGCGTTGGGGGGGCAAACACTGAAGCTTTCTTT.

This clonotype was seen only once. V gene TRBV5-4 combines with J gene TRBJ2-2; 8 bases fit TRBD1. Germline lookup yields CDR1 SGHNT and CDR2 YYREEE (reference sequence). Trimming removed 0 bases from V and 4 bases from J; junction bases left unmatched: 2. CDR3 size: 15 residues. CDR3 residues: CASSLGQGTTGELFF. CDR3 sequence (DNA): TGTGCCAGCAGCTTGGGACAGGGGACCACCGGGGAGCTGTTTTTT.

The chain is built from TRBV4-1 and TRBJ2-7; 10 nucleotides match TRBD2. With 3 bases clipped from V and 2 bases from J, the junction kept 4 bases outside the gene matches. The V gene's germline CDR1 is MGHRA and CDR2 YSYEKL. The CDR3 loop spans 15 amino acids. The CDR3 protein is CASSQGLASAYEQYF. The CDR3 DNA is TGCGCCAGCAGCCAGGGACTAGCGTCAGCCTACGAGCAGTACTTC.

V gene TRBV18 combines with J gene TRBJ2-4, with D unresolved. Looked up from germline, CDR1 is KGHSH and CDR2 is LQKENI. V was cut by 4 bases and J by 3 bases, with 13 bases left in between. The CDR3 is made up of 15 amino acids. The CDR3: CASSQPGQDKNIQYF. The CDR3 region has the DNA TGTGCCAGCTCACAACCGGGTCAGGACAAAAACATTCAGTACTTC.

This clonotype has only one observation. This chain joins TRBV28 and TRBJ2-3; TRBD2 matches at 13 bases. The CDR3 spans 20 residues. With 0 bases clipped from V and 2 bases from J, the junction kept 11 bases outside the gene matches. CDR1 MDHEN and CDR2 SYDVKM come from the germline V gene. The CDR3 DNA follows: TGTGCCAGCAGTTTATGGGAACTAGCGGGGGGGCCTCGGTTCACAGATACGCAGTATTTT. This translates into CASSLWELAGGPRFTDTQYF.

CDR3 sequence (DNA): TGCGCCAGCAGCAGGACATGGGAGATTATGAACACTGAAGCTTTCTTT. Translation gives CASSRTWEIMNTEAFF. The J gene is TRBJ1-1, the V gene TRBV5-1, with D maybe TRBD1 (5 bases). The CDR3 sequence is 16 residues long. Germline V gives CDR1 SGHRS, CDR2 YFSETQ. The V end lost 4 bases, the J end lost 0 bases, and 16 bases lay between the germline ends.

This clonotype appeared once. V and J are TRBV4-1 and TRBJ2-5; D is perhaps TRBD2 (5 bases). The V gene lost 1 base and the J gene lost 5 bases, with 8 bases spanning the gap. The germline V gene encodes CDR1 MGHRA and CDR2 YSYEKL. The CDR3 consists of 13 residues. Here the CDR3 DNA reads TGCGCCAGCAGCCAAGGGAGGCTGGAGACCCAGTACTTC. It yields the protein CASSQGRLETQYF.

V is TRBV15 and J is TRBJ2-5; no clear D. Trimming removed 0 bases from V and 3 bases from J, with 8 bases in between. The germline V gene encodes CDR1 LNHNV and CDR2 YYDKDF (reference sequence). The length of the CDR3 is 14 residues. The CDR3 bases are TGTGCCACCAGCAGAGATAGGACGGAAGAGACCCAGTACTTC. It specifies CATSRDRTEETQYF.

The chain has TRBV6-2 or TRBV6-3 and TRBJ2-2, with TRBD1 identical over 8 bases. The CDR3 is 15 residues long. From germline, CDR1 is MNHEY and CDR2 SVGEGT. Trimming removed 5 bases from V and 6 bases from J; junction bases left unmatched: 8. CDR3 DNA: TGTGCCAGCAGTCCCGGACAGGGCGAGGCCGGGGAGCTGTTTTTT. Its protein product is CASSPGQGEAGELFF.

The V gene is TRBV14, the J gene TRBJ2-1, with TRBD2 identical over 8 bases. This CDR3 spans 16 amino acids. V trimming: 2 bases; J trimming: 3 bases; junction bases outside the gene matches: 6. Germline loops: CDR1 SGHDN, CDR2 FVKESK. CDR3 nucleotides: TGTGCCAGCAGCCAATTCTCGGGGGGGAGCTACAATGAGCAGTTCTTC. It specifies CASSQFSGGSYNEQFF.